This T cell receptor beta chain was documented in a study of blood T cell repertoires in COVID-19. V trimming: 5 bases; J trimming: 4 bases; junction bases outside the gene matches: 4. The CDR3 spans 14 residues. In germline, CDR1 is SGHTA, CDR2 FQGTGA. Profiling relied on immunoSEQ multiplex PCR, and the TCRdb table lists in-frame clones only, not all of them. The data hold 160,000 or so clones, with roughly 90% observed a single time. The V gene is TRBV7-3, the J gene TRBJ2-5, with TRBD1 matching over 10 bases. Material: peripheral blood. The receptor was isolated from a woman aged 55-70 years who had recovered from COVID-19. This CDR3 reads CASSRQGALETQYF. CDR3 nucleotides: TGTGCCAGCAGCCGACAGGGGGCCCTAGAGACCCAGTACTTC. Full variable domain (remainder filled in from reference TRBV7-3 and TRBJ2-5): GAGVSQTPSNKVTEKGKYVELRCDPISGHTALYWYRQSLGQGPEFLIYFQGTGAADDSGLPNDRFFAVRPEGSVSTLKIQRTERGDSAVYLCASSRQGALETQYFGPGTRLLVL.